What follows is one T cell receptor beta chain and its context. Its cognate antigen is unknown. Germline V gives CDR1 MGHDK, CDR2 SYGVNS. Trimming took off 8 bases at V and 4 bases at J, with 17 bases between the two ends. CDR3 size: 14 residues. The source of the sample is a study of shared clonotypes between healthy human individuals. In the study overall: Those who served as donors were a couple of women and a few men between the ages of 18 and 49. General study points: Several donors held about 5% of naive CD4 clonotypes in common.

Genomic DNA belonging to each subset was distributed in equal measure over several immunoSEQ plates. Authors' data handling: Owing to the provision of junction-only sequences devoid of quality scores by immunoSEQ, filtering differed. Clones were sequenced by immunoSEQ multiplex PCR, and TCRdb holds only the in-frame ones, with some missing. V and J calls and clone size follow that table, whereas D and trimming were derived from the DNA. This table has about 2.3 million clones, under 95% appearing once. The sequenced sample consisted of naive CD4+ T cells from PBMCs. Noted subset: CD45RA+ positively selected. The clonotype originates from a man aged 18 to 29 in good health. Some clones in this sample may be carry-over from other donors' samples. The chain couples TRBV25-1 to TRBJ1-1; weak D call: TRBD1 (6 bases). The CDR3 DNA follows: TGTGCCAGCTCTCCCCCAGGGGTTGGCACTGAAGCTTTCTTT. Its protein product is CASSPPGVGTEAFF. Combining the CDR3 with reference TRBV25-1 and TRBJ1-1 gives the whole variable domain EADIYQTPRYLVIGTGKKITLECSQTMGHDKMYWYQQDPGMELHLIHYSYGVNSTEKGDLSSESTVSRIRTEHFPLTLESARPSHTSQYLCASSPPGVGTEAFFGQGTRLTVV.